This T cell receptor (beta chain) was sequenced for a study of blood T cells in healthy people across ages. Findings and caveats of the study: Those diversity estimates obtained from one million T cells were thought to be underestimates. Across the age range, TCR beta diversity per million T cells fell in a roughly linear way.

A word on this clonotype: Its antigen is as yet unknown.

The CDR3 loop spans 15 amino acids. Trimming removed 4 bases at V and 4 bases at J, with 16 bases between. Germline V gene lookup returns CDR1 SGHTA and CDR2 FQGNSA. With a J-beta primer mix and a sample-barcoded 5' primer, a second PCR ran about 6 to 11 cycles. Tagging of each cDNA molecule was performed by a template-switch adaptor with 12 random nucleotides. TCRdb passed the 5' RACE reads through MiXCR, listing each CDR3 protein once. The sample has 950,000 to 1,200,000 distinct CDR3 sequences; 35% to 40% are singletons. Those donating, healthy Caucasian individuals from Russia, were aged roughly 6 to 90.

This chain joins TRBV7-2 and TRBJ1-2; D is possibly TRBD1 (5 bases). This clonotype was obtained from a man in his late teens or twenties in good health. Sequenced sample: blood. Here the CDR3 reads CASSSRAGGGYGYTF. DNA for the CDR3: TGTGCCAGCAGCTCGAGGGCCGGGGGAGGCTATGGCTACACCTTC.